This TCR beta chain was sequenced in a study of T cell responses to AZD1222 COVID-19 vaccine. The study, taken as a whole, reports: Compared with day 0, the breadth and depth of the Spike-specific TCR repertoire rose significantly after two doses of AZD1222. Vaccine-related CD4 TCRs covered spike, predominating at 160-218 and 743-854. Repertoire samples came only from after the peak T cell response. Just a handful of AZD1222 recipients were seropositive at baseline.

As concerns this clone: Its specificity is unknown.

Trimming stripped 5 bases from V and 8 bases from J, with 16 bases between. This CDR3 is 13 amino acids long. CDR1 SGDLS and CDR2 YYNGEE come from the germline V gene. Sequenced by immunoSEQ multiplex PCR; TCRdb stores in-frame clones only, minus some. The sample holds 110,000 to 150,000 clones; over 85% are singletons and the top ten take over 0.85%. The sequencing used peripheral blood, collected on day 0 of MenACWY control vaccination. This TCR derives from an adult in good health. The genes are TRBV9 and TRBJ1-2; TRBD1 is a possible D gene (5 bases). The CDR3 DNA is TGTGCCAGCAGACAATCTGGGACGAGGGGCTACACCTTC. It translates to CASRQSGTRGYTF.